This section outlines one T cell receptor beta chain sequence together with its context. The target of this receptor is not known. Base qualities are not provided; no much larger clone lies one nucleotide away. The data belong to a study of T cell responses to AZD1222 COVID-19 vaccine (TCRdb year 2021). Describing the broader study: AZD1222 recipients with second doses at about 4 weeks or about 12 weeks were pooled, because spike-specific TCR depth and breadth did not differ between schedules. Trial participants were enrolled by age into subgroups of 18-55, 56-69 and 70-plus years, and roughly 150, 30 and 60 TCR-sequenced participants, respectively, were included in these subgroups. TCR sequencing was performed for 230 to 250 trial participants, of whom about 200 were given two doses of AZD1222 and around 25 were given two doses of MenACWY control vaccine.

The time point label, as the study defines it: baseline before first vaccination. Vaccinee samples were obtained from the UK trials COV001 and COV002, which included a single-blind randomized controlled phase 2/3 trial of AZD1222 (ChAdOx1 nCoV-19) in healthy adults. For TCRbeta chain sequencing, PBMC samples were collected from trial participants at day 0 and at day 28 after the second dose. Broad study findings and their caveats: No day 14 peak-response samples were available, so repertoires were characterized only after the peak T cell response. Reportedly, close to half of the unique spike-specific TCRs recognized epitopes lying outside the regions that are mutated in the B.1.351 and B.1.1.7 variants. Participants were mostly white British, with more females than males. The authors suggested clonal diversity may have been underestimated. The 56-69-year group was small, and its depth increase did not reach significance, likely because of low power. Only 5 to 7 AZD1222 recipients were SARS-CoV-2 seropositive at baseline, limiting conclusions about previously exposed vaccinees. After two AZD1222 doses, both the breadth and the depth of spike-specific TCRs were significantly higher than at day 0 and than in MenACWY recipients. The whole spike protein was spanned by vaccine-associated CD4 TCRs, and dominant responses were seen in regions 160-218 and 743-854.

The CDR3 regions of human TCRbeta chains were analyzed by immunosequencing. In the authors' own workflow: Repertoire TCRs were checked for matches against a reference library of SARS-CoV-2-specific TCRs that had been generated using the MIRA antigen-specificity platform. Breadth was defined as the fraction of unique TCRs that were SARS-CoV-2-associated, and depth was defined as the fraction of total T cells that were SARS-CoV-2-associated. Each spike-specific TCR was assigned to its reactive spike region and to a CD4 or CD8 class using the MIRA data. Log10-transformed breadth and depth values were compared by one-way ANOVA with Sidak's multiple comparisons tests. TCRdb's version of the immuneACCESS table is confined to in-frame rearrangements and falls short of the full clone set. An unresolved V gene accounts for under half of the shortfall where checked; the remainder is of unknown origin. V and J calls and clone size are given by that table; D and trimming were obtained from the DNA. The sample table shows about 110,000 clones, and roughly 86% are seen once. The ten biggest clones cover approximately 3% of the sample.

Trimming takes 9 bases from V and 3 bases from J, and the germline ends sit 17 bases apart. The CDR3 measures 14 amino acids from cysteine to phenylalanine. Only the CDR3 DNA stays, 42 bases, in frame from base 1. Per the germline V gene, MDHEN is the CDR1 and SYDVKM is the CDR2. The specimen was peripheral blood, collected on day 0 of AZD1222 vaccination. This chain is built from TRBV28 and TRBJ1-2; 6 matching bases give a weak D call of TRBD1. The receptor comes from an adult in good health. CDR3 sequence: CARLKRGGHYGYTF. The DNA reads TGTGCCAGGCTTAAACGAGGGGGGCACTATGGCTACACCTTC.